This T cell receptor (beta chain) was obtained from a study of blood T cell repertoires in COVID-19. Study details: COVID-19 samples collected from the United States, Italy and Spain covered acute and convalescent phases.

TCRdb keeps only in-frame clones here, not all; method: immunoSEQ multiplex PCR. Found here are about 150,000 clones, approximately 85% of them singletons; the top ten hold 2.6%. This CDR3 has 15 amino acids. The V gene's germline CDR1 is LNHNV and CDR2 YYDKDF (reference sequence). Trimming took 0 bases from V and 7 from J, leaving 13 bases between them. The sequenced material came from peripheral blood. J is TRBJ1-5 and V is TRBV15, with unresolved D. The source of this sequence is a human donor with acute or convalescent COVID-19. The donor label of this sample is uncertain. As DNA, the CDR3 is TGTGCCACCAGCAGAGATCGGGAGGGAAAACAGCCCCAGCATTTT. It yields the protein CATSRDREGKQPQHF.